The TCR beta chain described here comes from a study of T cell responses to AZD1222 COVID-19 vaccine. Points from the study as a whole: CD4 TCRs associated with vaccination spanned spike, dominating at 160-218 and 743-854.

V lost 4 bases to trimming and J lost 2 bases, with 10 bases between them. Germline V lookup: CDR1 LNHDA, CDR2 SQIVND (reference sequence). The CDR3 is 14 residues long. Repertoires were generated with immunoSEQ multiplex PCR, while TCRdb's copy carries only in-frame clones and drops some. Here the sample spans around 100,000 clones, roughly 90% being singletons. On this clone itself: What it recognizes is unknown.

The TCR originated in an adult in good health. The chain links TRBV19 to TRBJ2-3, with D unresolved. The sequencing used peripheral blood, collected on day 0 of AZD1222 vaccination. CDR3 nucleotide sequence: TGTGCCAGTAGTACCGTCGATTACACAGATACGCAGTATTTT. This codes for CASSTVDYTDTQYF.